The 11 T cell receptor beta chains presented below share a single source sample, sequenced in a study of blood T cell repertoires in COVID-19. Only in-frame clones appear in the TCRdb table, and some are missing; sequencing was by immunoSEQ multiplex PCR. The table lists 200,000 to 300,000 clones, approximately 89% of them singletons. Sequenced input: peripheral blood. Receptor source: a woman aged 45-65 years with acute or convalescent COVID-19.

A single count supports this clone. The chain carries TRBV27 and TRBJ2-3, with a weak D call TRBD2 (6 bases). CDR1 is MNHEY, CDR2 SMNVEV, per germline (reference sequence). The CDR3 has 17 amino acids. Trimming shortened V by 5 bases and J by 0 bases, and 18 bases separated the two germline ends. For the CDR3, the DNA is TGTGCCAGCAGTGTGGGTCGGGCGGGATTCAGCACAGATACGCAGTATTTT. Amino acid sequence: CASSVGRAGFSTDTQYF.

This chain links TRBV9 with TRBJ2-2; possible D gene TRBD1, 6 bases. The CDR3 contains 16 residues. Germline V CDR1 and CDR2: SGDLS, YYNGEE. Trimming cost V 4 bases and J 6 bases, with 19 bases left between them. The CDR3, as DNA: TGTGCCAGCAGCCCATCACCCGGACAGTTCTCCGGGGAGCTGTTTTTT. Protein sequence: CASSPSPGQFSGELFF.

V and J are TRBV5-1 and TRBJ2-1, with D possibly matching TRBD2 (7 bases). The germline V gene encodes CDR1 SGHRS and CDR2 YFSETQ. The CDR3 has 13 residues. Trimming removed 6 bases from V and 8 bases from J, with 15 bases in between. DNA of the CDR3: TGCGCCAGCAACGACAGGACTAGTGATGAGCAGTTCTTC. It codes for CASNDRTSDEQFF.

A remark on this clone: The junction departs from the called germline gene at one end, perhaps through a read error. The V and J genes are TRBV2 and TRBJ2-3, with TRBD1 identical over 7 bases. Looked up from germline, CDR1 is SNHLY and CDR2 is FYNNEI. The CDR3 has 14 amino acids. The CDR3 sequence: CATSGDRGTDTQYF. CDR3 nucleotides: TGTGCCACCAGTGGTGACAGGGGCACAGATACGCAGTATTTT.

The chain combines TRBV5-6 with TRBJ2-7, with 8 bases matching TRBD1. After removal of 1 base from V and 4 bases from J, the junction contained 10 bases not matched to a gene. CDR3 length equals 16 residues. The germline gives CDR1 SGHDT, CDR2 YYEEEE. The CDR3 here is CASSLFGGQVRYEQYF. Written as DNA, the CDR3 is TGTGCCAGCAGCTTGTTCGGGGGACAGGTGAGGTACGAGCAGTACTTC. The variable domain in full, with the rest retrieved from reference TRBV5-6 and TRBJ2-7, is DAGVTQSPTHLIKTRGQQVTLRCSPKSGHDTVSWYQQALGQGPQFIFQYYEEEERQRGNFPDRFSGHQFPNYSSELNVNALLLGDSALYLCASSLFGGQVRYEQYFGPGTRLTVT.

The chain employs TRBV19 and TRBJ2-3, with D possibly being TRBD1 (6 bases). Deletions cut 7 bases from V and 0 bases from J, with 11 bases between. This CDR3 spans 14 amino acids. CDR1 LNHDA and CDR2 SQIVND come from the germline V gene (reference sequence). The CDR3 nucleotides read TGTGCCAGTACTAACAGGGCTAGCACAGATACGCAGTATTTT. Its protein is CASTNRASTDTQYF. Full variable domain (missing parts from reference TRBV19 and TRBJ2-3): DGGITQSPKYLFRKEGQNVTLSCEQNLNHDAMYWYRQDPGQGLRLIYYSQIVNDFQKGDIAEGYSVSREKKESFPLTVTSAQKNPTAFYLCASTNRASTDTQYFGPGTRLTVL.

This chain uses TRBV2 with TRBJ1-4; D not certain. V was cut by 3 bases and J by 13 bases, with 12 bases left in between. This CDR3 is 12 amino acids long. In germline, CDR1 is SNHLY, CDR2 FYNNEI. Written as DNA, the CDR3 is TGTGCCAGCAGTGAGCTTGTATCGGTACTGTTTTTT. This encodes CASSELVSVLFF.

The rearrangement joins TRBV28 to TRBJ2-7; 8 bases agree with TRBD2. Germline V gene sequence: CDR1 MDHEN, CDR2 SYDVKM. With 6 bases clipped from V and 6 bases from J, the junction kept 13 bases outside the gene matches. The CDR3 length is 15 residues. Here the CDR3 reads CASSRSGINALEQYF. CDR3 DNA sequence: TGTGCCAGCAGCCGTAGCGGGATCAATGCCCTCGAGCAGTACTTC.

The CDR3 region has the DNA TGTGCCAGCGGCAGGACAGGGGGCGCGAGTGAAAAACTGTTTTTT. It is translated as CASGRTGGASEKLFF. This chain uses TRBV28 with TRBJ1-4; 11 nucleotides align to TRBD1. The V gene's germline CDR1 is MDHEN and CDR2 SYDVKM. Losses at the gene ends were 8 bases for V and 7 bases for J; bases not matched to a gene: 9. The CDR3 spans 15 residues. Looking up the rest from reference TRBV28 and TRBJ1-4 gives the full variable domain: DVKVTQSSRYLVKRTGEKVFLECVQDMDHENMFWYRQDPGLGLRLIYFSYDVKMKEKGDIPEGYSVSREKKERFSLILESASTNQTSMYLCASGRTGGASEKLFFGSGTQLSVL.

The chain employs TRBV14 and TRBJ2-3, with 13 positions matching TRBD2. The germline gives CDR1 SGHDN, CDR2 FVKESK. CDR3 length: 17 amino acids. The ends lost 0 bases at V and 2 bases at J; junction bases unmatched: 2. The DNA of the CDR3 is TGTGCCAGCAGCCAAGAGGGACTAGCGGGAATCACAGATACGCAGTATTTT. Protein sequence: CASSQEGLAGITDTQYF.

The gene calls are TRBV2 and TRBJ1-2, with D hard to call. The germline gives CDR1 SNHLY, CDR2 FYNNEI. CDR3 length: 13 residues. Trimming removed 7 bases from V and 7 bases from J, with 16 bases in between. As DNA, the CDR3 is TGTGCCAGCAACCCCGCGTTGAGGGTTGGCTACACCTTC. Translating gives CASNPALRVGYTF.